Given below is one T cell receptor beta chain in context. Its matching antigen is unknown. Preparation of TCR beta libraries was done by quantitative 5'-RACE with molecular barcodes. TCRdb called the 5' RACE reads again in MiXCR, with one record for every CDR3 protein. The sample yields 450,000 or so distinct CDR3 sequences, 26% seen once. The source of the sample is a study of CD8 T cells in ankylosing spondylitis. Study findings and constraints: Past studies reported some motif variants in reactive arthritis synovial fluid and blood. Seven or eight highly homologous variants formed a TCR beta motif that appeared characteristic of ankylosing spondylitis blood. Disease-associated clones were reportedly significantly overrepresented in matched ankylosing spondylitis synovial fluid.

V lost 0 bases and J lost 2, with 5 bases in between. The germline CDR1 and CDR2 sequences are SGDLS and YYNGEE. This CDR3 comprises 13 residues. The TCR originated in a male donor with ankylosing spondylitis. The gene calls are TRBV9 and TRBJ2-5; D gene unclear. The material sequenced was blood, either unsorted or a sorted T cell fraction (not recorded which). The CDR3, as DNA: TGTGCCAGCAGCGTAGCCCCACAAGAGACCCAGTACTTC. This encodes CASSVAPQETQYF.